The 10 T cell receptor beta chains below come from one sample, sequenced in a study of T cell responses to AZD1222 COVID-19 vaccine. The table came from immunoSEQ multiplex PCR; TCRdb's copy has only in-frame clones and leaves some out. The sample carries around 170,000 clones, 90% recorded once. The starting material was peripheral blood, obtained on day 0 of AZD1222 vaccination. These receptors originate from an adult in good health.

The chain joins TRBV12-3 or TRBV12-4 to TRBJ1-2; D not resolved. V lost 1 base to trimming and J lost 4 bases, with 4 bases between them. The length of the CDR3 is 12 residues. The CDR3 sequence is CASSLVTYGYTF. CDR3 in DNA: TGTGCCAGCAGTTTAGTGACCTATGGCTACACCTTC.

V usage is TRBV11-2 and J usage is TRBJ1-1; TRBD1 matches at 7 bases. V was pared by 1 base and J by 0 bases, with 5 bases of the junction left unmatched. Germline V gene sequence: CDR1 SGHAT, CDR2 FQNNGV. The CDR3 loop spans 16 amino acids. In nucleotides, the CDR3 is TGTGCCAGCAGCTTAGGACAGGGTGGGATGAACACTGAAGCTTTCTTT. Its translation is CASSLGQGGMNTEAFF.

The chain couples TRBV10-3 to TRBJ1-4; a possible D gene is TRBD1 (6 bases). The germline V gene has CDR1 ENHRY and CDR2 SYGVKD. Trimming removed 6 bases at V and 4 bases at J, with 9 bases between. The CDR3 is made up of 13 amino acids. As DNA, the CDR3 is TGTGCCATCAGCAGAGGGGGTAATGAAAAACTGTTTTTT. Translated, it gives CAISRGGNEKLFF.

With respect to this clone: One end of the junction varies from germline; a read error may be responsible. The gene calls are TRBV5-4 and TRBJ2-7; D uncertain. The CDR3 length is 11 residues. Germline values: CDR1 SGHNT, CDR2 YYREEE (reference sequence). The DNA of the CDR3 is TGTGCCAGCAGCACCCTTTGGTGGCAGAACTTC. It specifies CASSTLWWQNF.

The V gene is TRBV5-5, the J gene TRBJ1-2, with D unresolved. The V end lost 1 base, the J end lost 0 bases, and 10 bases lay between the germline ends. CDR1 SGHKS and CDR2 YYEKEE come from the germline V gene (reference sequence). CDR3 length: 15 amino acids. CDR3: CASSLMGSSNYGYTF. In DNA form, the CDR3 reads TGTGCCAGCAGCTTGATGGGCAGCTCTAACTATGGCTACACCTTC.

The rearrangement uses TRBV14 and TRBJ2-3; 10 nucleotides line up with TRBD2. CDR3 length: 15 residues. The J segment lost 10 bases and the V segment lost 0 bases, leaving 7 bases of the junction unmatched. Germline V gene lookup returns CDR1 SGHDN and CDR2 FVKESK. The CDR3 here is CASSQDRTSGFAQYF. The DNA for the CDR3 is TGTGCCAGCAGCCAAGATCGGACTAGCGGTTTCGCGCAGTATTTT.

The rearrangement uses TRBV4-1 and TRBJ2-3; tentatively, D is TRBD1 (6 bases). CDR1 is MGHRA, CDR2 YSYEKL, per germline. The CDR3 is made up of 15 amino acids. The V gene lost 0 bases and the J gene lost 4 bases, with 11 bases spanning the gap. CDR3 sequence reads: CASSQEYPGADTQYF. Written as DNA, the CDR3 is TGCGCCAGCAGCCAAGAGTACCCAGGGGCAGATACGCAGTATTTT.

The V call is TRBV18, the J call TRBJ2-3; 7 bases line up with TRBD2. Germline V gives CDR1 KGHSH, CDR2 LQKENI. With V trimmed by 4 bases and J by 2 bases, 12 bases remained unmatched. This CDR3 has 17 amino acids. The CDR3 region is CASSHRTRTEATDTQYF. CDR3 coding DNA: TGTGCCAGCTCACACAGGACTAGAACAGAAGCCACAGATACGCAGTATTTT.

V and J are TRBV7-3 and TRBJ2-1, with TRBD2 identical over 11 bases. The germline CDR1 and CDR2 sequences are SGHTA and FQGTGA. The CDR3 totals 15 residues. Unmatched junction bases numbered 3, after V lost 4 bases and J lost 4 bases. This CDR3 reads CASSSGLADYNEQFF. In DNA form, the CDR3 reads TGTGCCAGCAGCTCGGGACTAGCGGATTACAATGAGCAGTTCTTC.

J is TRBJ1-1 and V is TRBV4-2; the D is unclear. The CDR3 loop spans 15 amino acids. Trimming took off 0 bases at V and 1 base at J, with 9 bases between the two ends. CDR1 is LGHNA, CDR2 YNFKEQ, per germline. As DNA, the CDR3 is TGTGCCAGCAGCCAAGATTATCGGCAGAACACTGAAGCTTTCTTT. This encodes CASSQDYRQNTEAFF.